This record covers a single T cell receptor (beta chain). No antigen is known for it. Treatment was busulfan-fludarabine conditioning, a marrow graft, and cyclophosphamide on days +3 and +4. These data originate in a study of T cells after posttransplantation cyclophosphamide. Notes on the study in general: TRB overlap between skin or GI tissue T cells and blood was limited. TRB clonality was highly associated with recipient CMV seropositivity and reactivation. Later blood repertoires were often dominated by clones from the donor CD8+ memory compartment.

Produced via immunoSEQ multiplex PCR; TCRdb's table is partial and in-frame only. The sample holds 15,000 to 20,000 clones; roughly 93% are singletons and the top ten take approximately 0.53%. The input for sequencing was CD4+ T cells sorted from blood, taken after allogeneic stem cell transplant with posttransplant cyclophosphamide. The clonotype was recovered from a male patient between 55 and 70 years old who received an allogeneic stem cell transplant from a related donor and was CMV-positive. Some T cells may be provided by the graft donor.

CDR3 residues: CASSLGQGGPYEQYF. CDR3 nucleotides: TGCGCCAGCAGCCTAGGACAGGGGGGACCCTACGAGCAGTACTTC. The rearrangement joins TRBV4-1 to TRBJ2-7; 10 positions match TRBD1. Per the germline V gene, CDR1 is MGHRA and CDR2 is YSYEKL. This CDR3 contains 15 residues. The junction had 5 bases not matched to a gene; V was cut back by 4 bases and J by 2 bases.